Below are 14 T cell receptor beta chains sequenced from a single sample in a study of identical twins. TCRdb re-called the 5' RACE reads through MiXCR, storing one row per CDR3 protein. The sample includes about 530,000 distinct CDR3 sequences, approximately 20% of them seen just once. These data were also reused for a study on yellow fever vaccine responses in identical twins.

The sample comprised CD4+ T cells sorted from blood. The source of these receptors is a woman in her late teens or twenties in good health.

The chain is built from TRBV29-1 and TRBJ2-3; 10 bases line up with TRBD2. The CDR3 has 16 residues. With 1 base clipped from V and 1 base from J, the junction kept 5 bases outside the gene matches. Germline-derived CDR1 and CDR2 are SQVTM and ANQGSEA. The chain's CDR3 is CSVEVALAGGTDTQYF. The CDR3 DNA reads TGCAGCGTTGAAGTGGCCCTAGCGGGAGGCACAGATACGCAGTATTTT.

In its sample, this clonotype was seen a few times. The V gene is TRBV20-1, the J gene TRBJ2-2, with D perhaps TRBD1 (6 bases). This CDR3 is 14 amino acids long. The germline V gene has CDR1 DFQATT and CDR2 SNEGSKA (reference sequence). Trimming took 6 bases from V and 7 from J, leaving 18 bases between them. CDR3 residues: CSARQAARGGELFF. The CDR3 nucleotides read TGCAGTGCCAGGCAGGCGGCCAGGGGCGGGGAGCTGTTTTTT.

The CDR3 DNA reads as TGTGCCAGCAGTTCCCCAAATCAACTACTCCCCACAGATACGCAGTATTTT. It yields the protein CASSSPNQLLPTDTQYF. The rearrangement uses TRBV6-5 and TRBJ2-3; the D is unclear. CDR3 length: 17 amino acids. Germline lookup yields CDR1 MNHEY and CDR2 SVGAGI. Trimming shortened V by 4 bases and J by 2 bases, and 19 bases separated the two germline ends.

This clonotype has ten or more counts. The chain carries TRBV10-3 and TRBJ2-1, with 11 bases aligning to TRBD2. CDR3 length: 17 residues. CDR1 ENHRY and CDR2 SYGVKD come from the germline V gene. J lost 0 bases, V lost 5 bases, and 6 bases had no gene match. CDR3 residues: CAISTGTSGLSYNEQFF. CDR3 DNA sequence: TGTGCCATCAGTACCGGGACTAGCGGCCTCTCCTACAATGAGCAGTTCTTC.

The rearrangement links TRBV20-1 to TRBJ2-7, with D possibly called TRBD1 or TRBD2 (5 bases each). The CDR3 length is 11 residues. The germline V gene has CDR1 DFQATT and CDR2 SNEGSKA (reference sequence). Trimming stripped 6 bases from V and 5 bases from J, with 11 bases between. Here the CDR3 DNA reads TGCAGTGCACTAGGGACCCACGAGCAGTACTTC. This sequence encodes CSALGTHEQYF.

This clonotype has just a few counts. This chain links TRBV6-1 with TRBJ1-1; 7 bases agree with TRBD1. The V gene's germline CDR1 is MNHNS and CDR2 SASEGT. The CDR3 sequence is 15 residues long. The V segment lost 6 bases and the J segment 3 bases; nucleotides outside the gene matches: 10. For the CDR3, the DNA is TGTGCCAGCAGCAGGGAAGACAGGGCGGACACTGAAGCTTTCTTT. Its protein product is CASSREDRADTEAFF.

V usage is TRBV29-1 and J usage is TRBJ2-1, with D tentatively TRBD2 (7 bases). CDR1 is SQVTM and CDR2 is ANQGSEA in the germline V gene. The CDR3 covers 12 residues. The CDR3 loop is CSVMGGTNEQFF. In DNA form, the CDR3 reads TGCAGTGTCATGGGGGGGACAAATGAGCAGTTCTTC.

The chain carries TRBV11-2 and TRBJ2-7; 7 bases align to TRBD1. J gave up 9 bases and V 5 bases, and 10 bases lay outside the gene matches. Germline CDR1 reads SGHAT; CDR2 reads FQNNGV. This CDR3 contains 13 residues. The CDR3 protein is CASSTPGTEVQYV. CDR3 in DNA: TGTGCCAGCAGCACCCCCGGGACAGAGGTGCAGTACGTC.

This chain joins TRBV10-3 and TRBJ2-3, with D unclear. V was trimmed by 2 bases and J by 6 bases, leaving 9 bases between them. Germline values: CDR1 ENHRY, CDR2 SYGVKD. This CDR3 comprises 13 residues. The CDR3 region is CAISEKYVDTQYF. The CDR3 nucleotides read TGTGCCATCAGTGAGAAGTATGTCGATACGCAGTATTTT.

In its sample, this clonotype was seen a few times. Its ends do not fully match the called genes, so a read error is possible. The V and J genes are TRBV29-1 and TRBJ2-2, with D perhaps TRBD2 (5 bases). The CDR3 has 12 residues. Germline V gene data show CDR1 as SQVTM and CDR2 as ANQGSEA. The chain's CDR3 is CSAGLTTGELFF. The CDR3 DNA reads TGCAGCGCCGGGTTGACCACCGGGGAGCTTTTTTTT.

V is TRBV11-2 and J is TRBJ2-1; 7 positions agree with TRBD1. Germline lookup yields CDR1 SGHAT and CDR2 FQNNGV. The CDR3 is made up of 14 amino acids. Trimming took 5 bases from V and 7 from J; bases not matched to a gene: 8. CDR3 nucleotide sequence: TGTGCCAGCAGCCCCCGAGGGGGACAGAATGAGCAGTTCTTC. Translating it yields CASSPRGGQNEQFF.

This clonotype was recorded a few times. The chain carries TRBV11-1 and TRBJ2-7; the match to TRBD1 covers 12 bases. Trimming cost V 5 bases and J 2 bases; bases outside gene matches: 16. Germline CDR1 SGHAT, CDR2 FQDESV (reference sequence). The CDR3 is 19 amino acids. The DNA for the CDR3 is TGTGCCAGCAGCACCGGGGACAGGGGGCAAGGCTTGAGTCCCTACGAGCAGTACTTC. Protein product: CASSTGDRGQGLSPYEQYF.

This clonotype was counted between two and nine times. The V gene is TRBV27, the J gene TRBJ2-3; D not certain. From germline, CDR1 is MNHEY and CDR2 SMNVEV (reference sequence). V lost 3 bases and J lost 1, with 8 bases in between. This CDR3 spans 14 amino acids. CDR3 in amino acids: CASSFTTRTDTQYF. CDR3 nucleotides: TGTGCCAGCAGTTTTACTACCCGCACAGATACGCAGTATTTT.

The rearrangement links TRBV18 to TRBJ1-1; D might be TRBD1 (5 bases). With 1 base removed from V and 3 bases from J, the gap between germline ends came to 9 bases. The CDR3 covers 14 residues. In germline, CDR1 is KGHSH, CDR2 LQKENI. As DNA, the CDR3 is TGTGCCAGCTCACCACTTGCGGGGGACACTGAAGCTTTCTTT. Translated: CASSPLAGDTEAFF.